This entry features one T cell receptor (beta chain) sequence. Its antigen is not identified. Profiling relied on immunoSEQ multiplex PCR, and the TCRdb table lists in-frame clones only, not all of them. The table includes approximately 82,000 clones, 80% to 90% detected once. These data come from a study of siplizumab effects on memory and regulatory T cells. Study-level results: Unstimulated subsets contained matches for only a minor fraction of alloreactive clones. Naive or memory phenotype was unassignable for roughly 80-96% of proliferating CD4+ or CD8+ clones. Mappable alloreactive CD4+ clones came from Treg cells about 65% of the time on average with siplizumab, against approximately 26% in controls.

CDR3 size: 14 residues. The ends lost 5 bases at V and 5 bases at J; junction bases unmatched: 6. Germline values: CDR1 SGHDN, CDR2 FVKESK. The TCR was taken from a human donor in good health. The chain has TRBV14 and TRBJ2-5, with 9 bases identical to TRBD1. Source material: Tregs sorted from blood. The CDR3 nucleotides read TGTGCCAGCAGCAGGACAGGGGCCAGCGAGACCCAGTACTTC. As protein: CASSRTGASETQYF.